This T cell receptor (beta chain) came from a study of T cell responses to AZD1222 COVID-19 vaccine. General study points: Baseline serology detected seropositivity in only six or seven AZD1222 recipients.

The CDR3 sequence is 13 residues long. The ends were cut back, 0 bases at V and 7 bases at J, with 9 bases in the middle. Germline V gene data show CDR1 as LGHNA and CDR2 as YSLEER. As regards this clone: The antigen remains unidentified.

Here immunoSEQ multiplex PCR was the method, and the copy in TCRdb shows in-frame clones only, minus some. Seen here are approximately 120,000 clones, approximately 90% observed once, and the top ten hold approximately 5.2%. J is TRBJ1-1 and V is TRBV4-3, with D unclear. Sample: peripheral blood, taken on day 0 of AZD1222 vaccination. The sequence derives from an adult in good health. The CDR3 nucleotides read TGCGCCAGCAGCCAAGATTTGGGGTTTGAAGCTTTCTTT. Translating it yields CASSQDLGFEAFF.